Listed here are 17 T cell receptor beta chains from one sample, sequenced in a study of shared clonotypes between healthy human individuals. CD45RO-negative, CCR7-positively selected cells formed the naive CD8 fraction, excluding terminally differentiated effector memory CD45RA+ cells. The repertoire was sequenced with immunoSEQ multiplex PCR; TCRdb's copy has only in-frame clones and lacks some. Of millions of clones in the sample, roughly 94% were seen once. Sequenced material: naive CD8+ T cells sorted from blood. The receptors here all came from a man aged 18 to 29 in good health.

Details on this clone: Other DNA sequences in this sample translate to the same CDR3. The CDR3 loop is CASSPSGSYEQYF. The CDR3 DNA follows: TGTGCCAGTAGCCCCTCCGGGTCCTACGAGCAGTACTTC. V and J are TRBV19 and TRBJ2-7; D is unresolved. Trimming left V 6 bases short and J 1 base short, with 10 bases between. The CDR3 covers 13 residues. CDR1 is LNHDA and CDR2 is SQIVND in the germline V gene (reference sequence).

The V call is TRBV10-1, the J call TRBJ1-1, with TRBD1 identical over 10 bases. V lost 5 bases to trimming and J lost 4 bases; unmatched junction nucleotides: 4. Germline V gene data show CDR1 as WNHNN and CDR2 as SYGVQD (reference sequence). CDR3 length: 14 amino acids. CDR3 protein: CASSMDRGITEAFF. Written as DNA, the CDR3 is TGCGCCAGCAGTATGGACAGGGGGATCACTGAAGCTTTCTTT.

This clone has only one observation. The genes are TRBV11-2 and TRBJ1-2, with D maybe TRBD1 (6 bases). Germline V gene lookup returns CDR1 SGHAT and CDR2 FQNNGV. The ends were cut back, 1 base at V and 2 bases at J, with 11 bases in the middle. The CDR3 totals 15 residues. The CDR3 sequence is CASSLGPGVNYGYTF. CDR3 bases: TGTGCCAGCAGCTTAGGCCCAGGGGTCAACTATGGCTACACCTTC.

The chain recombines TRBV19 with TRBJ2-3; a possible D gene is TRBD2 (6 bases). Germline lookup yields CDR1 LNHDA and CDR2 SQIVND (reference sequence). V dropped 5 bases and J dropped 7 bases, with 13 bases sitting between them. The CDR3 consists of 13 residues. In DNA form, the CDR3 reads TGTGCCAGTAGTGAACGGGGGTTTAATACGCAGTATTTT. It translates to CASSERGFNTQYF.

The chain couples TRBV20-1 to TRBJ1-2; D possibly corresponds to TRBD1 (5 bases). From germline, CDR1 is DFQATT and CDR2 SNEGSKA (reference sequence). The V end was cut by 6 bases, the J end by 8 bases, with 10 bases between. The CDR3 has 10 residues. Written as DNA, the CDR3 is TGCAGTGCCTGGACACCCGGCTACACCTTC. Its translation: CSAWTPGYTF.

The chain carries TRBV2 and TRBJ1-1; D is perhaps TRBD1 (5 bases). This CDR3 region has 15 residues. Trimming stripped 4 bases from V and 6 bases from J, with 18 bases between. CDR1 and CDR2 (germline): SNHLY, FYNNEI. Written as DNA, the CDR3 is TGTGCCAGCAGTGCTTATCTTGTTGGGGCCGCTGAAGCTTTCTTT. Its translation: CASSAYLVGAAEAFF.

The chain joins TRBV6-6 to TRBJ2-7; no clear D gene. CDR1 is MNHNY and CDR2 is SVGAGI in the germline V gene (reference sequence). V lost 6 bases to trimming and J lost 1 base, with 4 bases between them. This CDR3 is built from 11 residues. In nucleotides, the CDR3 is TGTGCCAGCAGACAGTCCTACGAGCAGTACTTC. It translates to CASRQSYEQYF.

The chain carries TRBV2 and TRBJ2-1, with 7 bases that match TRBD2. CDR1 SNHLY and CDR2 FYNNEI come from the germline V gene. There are 15 residues in the CDR3. The V and J ends lost 3 bases and 4 bases, in that order; junction bases with no gene match: 6. CDR3 in amino acids: CASSESLAEYNEQFF. The CDR3 bases are TGTGCCAGCAGTGAGAGTCTAGCGGAGTACAATGAGCAGTTCTTC.

V is TRBV7-8 and J is TRBJ2-7; weak D call: TRBD2 (6 bases). CDR1 SGHVS and CDR2 FQNEAQ come from the germline V gene. Trimming took 4 bases from V and 2 from J, leaving 15 bases between them. The CDR3 is 15 residues long. The CDR3, as DNA: TGTGCCAGCAGCTCTAGGAGGGATTCGGCCTACGAGCAGTACTTC. It yields the protein CASSSRRDSAYEQYF.

The V call is TRBV29-1, the J call TRBJ2-7; TRBD2 is a possible D gene (5 bases). The V gene's germline CDR1 is SQVTM and CDR2 ANQGSEA. The CDR3 is 14 residues long. Trimming shortened V by 7 bases and J by 0 bases, and 16 bases separated the two germline ends. The CDR3 spells CSARGSLGSYEQYF. The CDR3 DNA reads TGCAGCGCACGGGGATCTCTTGGCTCCTACGAGCAGTACTTC.

The J gene is TRBJ2-3, the V gene TRBV25-1; 9 bases line up with TRBD2. CDR3 length: 16 residues. After removal of 3 bases from V and 6 bases from J, the junction contained 10 bases not matched to a gene. CDR1 is MGHDK, CDR2 SYGVNS, per germline. The CDR3 DNA sequence: TGTGCCAGCAGTGATTTGTCTAGCGGGACACCCGATACGCAGTATTTT. It codes for CASSDLSSGTPDTQYF. The full variable domain, with the rest looked up from reference TRBV25-1 and TRBJ2-3, is EADIYQTPRYLVIGTGKKITLECSQTMGHDKMYWYQQDPGMELHLIHYSYGVNSTEKGDLSSESTVSRIRTEHFPLTLESARPSHTSQYLCASSDLSSGTPDTQYFGPGTRLTVL.

The rearrangement links TRBV7-2 to TRBJ2-7; 11 bases line up with TRBD2. With 2 bases clipped from V and 2 bases from J, the junction kept 8 bases outside the gene matches. The CDR3 has 17 amino acids. From germline, CDR1 is SGHTA and CDR2 FQGNSA. The CDR3 DNA reads as TGTGCCAGCAGCTTACCCTCTCTAGCGGGGGGAGCCTACGAGCAGTACTTC. It is translated as CASSLPSLAGGAYEQYF.

J is TRBJ2-1 and V is TRBV4-3, with D unresolved. V gave up 0 bases and J gave up 3 bases, with 6 bases separating them. CDR3 size: 14 residues. CDR1 and CDR2 (germline): LGHNA, YSLEER. The CDR3 here is CASSQEEHYNEQFF. CDR3 DNA sequence: TGCGCCAGCAGCCAAGAGGAGCACTACAATGAGCAGTTCTTC.

The CDR3 here is CASSQATGPYGYTF. CDR3 DNA: TGCGCCAGCAGCCAAGCAACAGGGCCCTATGGCTACACCTTC. The rearrangement links TRBV4-1 to TRBJ1-2; D is perhaps TRBD1 (6 bases). Germline V gene sequence: CDR1 MGHRA, CDR2 YSYEKL. V dropped 1 base and J dropped 4 bases, with 10 bases sitting between them. The CDR3 consists of 14 residues.

This clone has just one count. The genes are TRBV12-2 and TRBJ1-2; TRBD1 was called by the table and not checked on the DNA. TRBV12-2 is a pseudogene. The CDR3 totals 14 residues. The CDR3 sequence is CASRLAHRGLRYTF. The CDR3 coding sequence is TGTGCAAGTCGCTTAGCGCACAGGGGTTTACGCTACACCTTC.

The rearrangement joins TRBV7-2 to TRBJ2-7; D is uncertain. Trimming pared 1 base from V and 6 bases from J, leaving 13 bases between. Germline V gene sequence: CDR1 SGHTA, CDR2 FQGNSA. This CDR3 contains 14 residues. CDR3 sequence reads: CASSLDPSSGEQYF. CDR3 bases: TGTGCCAGCAGCTTAGACCCTAGTTCAGGCGAGCAGTACTTC.

In DNA form, the CDR3 reads TGTGCCAGCAGTTCCCCGACAGGGGGCCCCTGGGATTCACCCCTCCACTTT. Its protein product is CASSSPTGGPWDSPLHF. The J gene is TRBJ1-6, the V gene TRBV27; TRBD1 aligns across 10 bases. The CDR3 runs 17 residues. Germline CDR1 MNHEY, CDR2 SMNVEV (reference sequence). After removal of 4 bases from V and 8 bases from J, the junction contained 11 bases not matched to a gene.